The subject of this entry is one T cell receptor beta chain. As yet, its antigen is unknown. The data were taken from a study of OX40 agonist ivuxolimab in advanced cancers. Study background: The dose of intravenous ivuxolimab that patients received every 2 weeks ranged from 0.01 to 10 mg/kg. The group had a mean age of around 60 years, ranged from about 20 to 85, and was 82.7% male.

V shed 4 bases, J shed 8 bases, and the junction held 8 bases outside the gene matches. The germline gives CDR1 SGHRS, CDR2 YFSETQ. The CDR3 has 16 amino acids. Points from the study as a whole: At 0.1 to 3.0 mg/kg, CD4+ and CD8+ blood T cells expanded clonally by week 6. The study did not work out the antigen specificity of the expanded peripheral T cells.

Sequenced by immunoSEQ multiplex PCR; TCRdb stores in-frame clones only, minus some. The data contain 68,000 or so clones, roughly 80% of them singletons. This material consisted of CD4+ or CD8+ T cells sorted from blood, taken in a trial of the OX40 agonist ivuxolimab. This chain joins TRBV5-1 and TRBJ2-1, with 14 bases lining up with TRBD2. The receptor comes from an adult with an advanced solid tumor such as melanoma, head and neck, liver or kidney cancer. The DNA for the CDR3 is TGCGCCAGCAGCCTGGGGACTAGCGGGAGTAAGGATGAGCAGTTCTTC. Its translation is CASSLGTSGSKDEQFF.